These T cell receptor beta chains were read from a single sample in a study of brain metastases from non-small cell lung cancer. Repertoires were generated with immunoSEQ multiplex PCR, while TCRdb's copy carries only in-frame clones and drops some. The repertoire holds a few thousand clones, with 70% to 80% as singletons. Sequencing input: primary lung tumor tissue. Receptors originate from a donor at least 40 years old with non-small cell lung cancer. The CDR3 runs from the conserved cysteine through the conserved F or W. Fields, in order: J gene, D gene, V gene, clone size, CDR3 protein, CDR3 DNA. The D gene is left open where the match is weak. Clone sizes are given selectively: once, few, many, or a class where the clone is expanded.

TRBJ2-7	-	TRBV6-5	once	CASLLGPLSYEQYF	TGTGCCAGCCTACTAGGGCCTCTCTCCTACGAGCAGTACTTC
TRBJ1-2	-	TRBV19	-	CASSSAGIPLRGYTF	TGTGCCAGTAGCTCCGCGGGTATCCCGCTTCGGGGCTACACCTTC
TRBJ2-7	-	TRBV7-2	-	CASSLRITNYEQYF	TGTGCCAGCAGCTTACGGATCACTAACTACGAGCAGTACTTC
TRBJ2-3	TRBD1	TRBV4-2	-	CASSRGTGETDTQYF	TGTGCCAGCAGCCGAGGGACAGGGGAGACAGATACGCAGTATTTT
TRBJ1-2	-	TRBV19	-	CASRQGYSNYGYTF	TGTGCCAGTAGACAGGGTTATTCTAACTATGGCTACACCTTC
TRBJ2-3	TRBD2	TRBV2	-	CASRGGDTQYF	TGTGCCAGCAGGGGGGGGGATACGCAGTATTTT
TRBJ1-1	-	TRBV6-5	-	CASSFGPNTEAFF	TGTGCCAGCAGTTTCGGACCTAACACTGAAGCTTTCTTT
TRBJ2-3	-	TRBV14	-	CASSQDPRGAGTDTQYF	TGTGCCAGCAGCCAAGACCCCAGAGGCGCCGGCACAGATACGCAGTATTTT
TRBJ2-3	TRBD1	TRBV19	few	CASSTPQGAGDTQYF	TGTGCCAGTAGTACCCCACAGGGGGCAGGGGATACGCAGTATTTT
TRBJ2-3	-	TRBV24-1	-	CATSDVARDSTDTQYF	TGTGCCACTAGTGATGTTGCCCGGGACAGCACAGATACGCAGTATTTT
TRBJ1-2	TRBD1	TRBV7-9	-	CASSLVSGTGDYGYTF	TGTGCCAGCAGCTTAGTGTCCGGGACAGGGGACTATGGCTACACCTTC
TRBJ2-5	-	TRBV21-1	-	CASGWTGAIGETQYF	TGTGCCAGCGGTTGGACGGGGGCGATAGGAGAGACCCAGTACTTC
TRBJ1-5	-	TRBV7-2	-	CASSLANRRGNQPQHF	TGTGCCAGCAGCTTAGCAAACAGGAGGGGCAATCAGCCCCAGCATTTT
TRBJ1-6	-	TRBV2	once	CASRTRVGSYNSPLHF	TGTGCCAGCAGAACGAGGGTCGGGTCCTATAATTCACCCCTCCACTTT
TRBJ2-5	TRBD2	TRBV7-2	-	CASKGVTGGTQYF	TGTGCCAGCAAGGGCGTAACGGGGGGGACCCAGTACTTC
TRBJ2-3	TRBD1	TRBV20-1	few	CSATDRVTDTQYF	TGCAGTGCTACTGACAGGGTCACAGATACGCAGTATTTT
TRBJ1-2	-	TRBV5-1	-	CASRLIGQGEDYTF	TGCGCCAGCAGGTTAATCGGACAAGGGGAGGACTACACCTTC
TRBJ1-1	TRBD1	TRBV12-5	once	CASGSLQGAMNTEAFF	TGTGCTAGTGGTTCTTTACAGGGGGCTATGAACACTGAAGCTTTCTTT
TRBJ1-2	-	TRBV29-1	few	CSSSSGTRYGYTF	TGCAGCTCCTCTTCCGGGACACGCTATGGCTACACCTTC
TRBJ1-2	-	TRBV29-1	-	CSVTRGGPNPSYDYTF	TGCAGCGTAACCCGGGGAGGCCCAAACCCCTCCTATGACTACACCTTC
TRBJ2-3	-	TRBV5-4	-	CASSLVGRLTDTQYF	TGTGCCAGCAGCTTGGTGGGTCGCCTCACAGATACGCAGTATTTT
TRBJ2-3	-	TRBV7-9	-	CASSPLGGTDTQYF	TGTGCCAGCAGCCCGCTGGGGGGCACAGATACGCAGTATTTT
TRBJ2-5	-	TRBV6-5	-	CASSTGKRREETQYF	TGTGCCAGCAGTACCGGAAAGAGGAGGGAGGAGACCCAGTACTTC
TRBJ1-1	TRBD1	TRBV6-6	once	CASSLDRAEAFF	TGTGCCAGCAGTTTAGACAGGGCTGAAGCTTTCTTT
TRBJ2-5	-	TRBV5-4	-	CASSLGVETQYF	TGTGCCAGCAGCTTGGGGGTCGAGACCCAGTACTTC
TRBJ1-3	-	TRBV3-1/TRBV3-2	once	CASSIPVGTGNTIYF	TGTGCCAGCAGCATCCCGGTAGGAACCGGAAACACCATATATTTT
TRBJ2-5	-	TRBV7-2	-	CASSLEPGTRQTQYF	TGTGCCAGCAGCTTGGAACCGGGGACTCGCCAGACCCAGTACTTC
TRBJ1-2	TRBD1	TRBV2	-	CASSGQGRNYGYIF	TGTGCCAGCAGTGGACAGGGAAGGAACTATGGCTACATCTTC
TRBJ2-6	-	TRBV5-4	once	CASSSAGQISGANVLTF	TGTGCCAGCAGCTCCGCGGGACAAATTTCTGGGGCCAACGTCCTGACTTTC
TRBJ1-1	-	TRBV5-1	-	CASSYGTLVTEAFF	TGCGCCAGCAGCTATGGGACCTTAGTCACTGAAGCTTTCTTT
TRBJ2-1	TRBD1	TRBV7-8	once	CASSGQTGNNEQFF	TGTGCCAGCAGCGGCCAGACAGGGAACAATGAGCAGTTCTTC
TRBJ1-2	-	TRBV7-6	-	CASSFPGFGGYTF	TGTGCCAGCAGCTTCCCGGGGTTCGGCGGCTACACCTTC
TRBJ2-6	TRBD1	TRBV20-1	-	CSASPTGGNVLTF	TGCAGTGCTAGTCCCACAGGGGGGAACGTCCTGACTTTC